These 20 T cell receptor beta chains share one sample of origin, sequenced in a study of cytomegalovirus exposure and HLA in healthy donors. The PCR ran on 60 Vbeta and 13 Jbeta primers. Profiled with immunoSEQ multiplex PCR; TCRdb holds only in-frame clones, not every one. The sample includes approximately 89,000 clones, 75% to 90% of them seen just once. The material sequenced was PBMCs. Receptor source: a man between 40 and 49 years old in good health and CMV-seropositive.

CDR3 region: CAWRQGRSGNTIYF. The CDR3 DNA follows: TGTGCCTGGAGACAGGGAAGGTCTGGAAACACCATATATTTT. This chain uses TRBV30 with TRBJ1-3, with D possibly being TRBD1 (6 bases). V lost 3 bases and J 1 base, leaving 10 bases between the germline ends. CDR3 length equals 14 residues. CDR1 is GTSNPN and CDR2 is SVGIG in the germline V gene (reference sequence).

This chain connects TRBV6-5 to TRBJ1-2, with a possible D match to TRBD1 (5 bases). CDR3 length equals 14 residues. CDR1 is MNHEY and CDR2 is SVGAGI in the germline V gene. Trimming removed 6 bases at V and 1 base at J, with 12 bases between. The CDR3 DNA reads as TGTGCCAGCAGGTGGGGGGTGGGTAACTATGGCTACACCTTC. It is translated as CASRWGVGNYGYTF.

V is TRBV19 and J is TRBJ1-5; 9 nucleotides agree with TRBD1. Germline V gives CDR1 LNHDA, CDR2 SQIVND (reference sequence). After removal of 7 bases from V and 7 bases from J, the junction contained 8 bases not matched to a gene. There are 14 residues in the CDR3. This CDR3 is CASNLDRGGQPQHF. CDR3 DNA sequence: TGTGCCAGTAATCTGGACAGGGGAGGGCAGCCCCAGCATTTT.

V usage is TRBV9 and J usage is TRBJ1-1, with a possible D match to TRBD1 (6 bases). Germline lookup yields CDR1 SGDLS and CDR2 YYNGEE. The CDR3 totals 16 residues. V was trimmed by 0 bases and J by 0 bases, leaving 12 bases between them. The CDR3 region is CASSVEVRGMNTEAFF. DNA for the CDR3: TGTGCCAGCAGCGTAGAGGTCAGGGGTATGAACACTGAAGCTTTCTTT.

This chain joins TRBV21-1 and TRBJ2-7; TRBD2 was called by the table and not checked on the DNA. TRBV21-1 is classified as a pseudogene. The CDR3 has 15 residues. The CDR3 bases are TGTGCCAGCAGCATAGGGACTGTACCCTCCTACGAGCAGTACTTC. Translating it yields CASSIGTVPSYEQYF.

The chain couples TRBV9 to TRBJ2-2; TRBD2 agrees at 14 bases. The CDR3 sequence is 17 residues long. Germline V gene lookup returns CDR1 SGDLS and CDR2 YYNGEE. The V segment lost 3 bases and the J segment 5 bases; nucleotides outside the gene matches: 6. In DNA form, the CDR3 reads TGTGCCAGCAGCGGACGACTAGCGGGGGGGCTAACCGGGGAGCTGTTTTTT. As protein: CASSGRLAGGLTGELFF. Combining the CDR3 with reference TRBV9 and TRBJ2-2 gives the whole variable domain DSGVTQTPKHLITATGQRVTLRCSPRSGDLSVYWYQQSLDQGLQFLIQYYNGEERAKGNILERFSAQQFPDLHSELNLSSLELGDSALYFCASSGRLAGGLTGELFFGEGSRLTVL.

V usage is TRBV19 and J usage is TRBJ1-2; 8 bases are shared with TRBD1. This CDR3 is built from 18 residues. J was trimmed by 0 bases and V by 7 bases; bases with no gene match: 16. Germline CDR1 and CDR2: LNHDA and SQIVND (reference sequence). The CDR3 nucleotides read TGTGCCAGTACAAGCCGGTTGGGGACAGGATTAGCTAACTATGGCTACACCTTC. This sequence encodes CASTSRLGTGLANYGYTF.

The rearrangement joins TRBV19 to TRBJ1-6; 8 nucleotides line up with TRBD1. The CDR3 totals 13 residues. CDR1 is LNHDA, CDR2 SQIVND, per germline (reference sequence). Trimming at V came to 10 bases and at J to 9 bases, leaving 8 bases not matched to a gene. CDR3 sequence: CATSPGGSSPLHF. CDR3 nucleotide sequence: TGTGCCACAAGCCCAGGGGGCAGTTCACCCCTCCACTTT.

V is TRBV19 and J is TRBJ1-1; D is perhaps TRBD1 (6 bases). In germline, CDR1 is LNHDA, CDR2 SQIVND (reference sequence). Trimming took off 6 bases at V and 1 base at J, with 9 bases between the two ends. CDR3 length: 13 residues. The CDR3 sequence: CASSLRGNTEAFF. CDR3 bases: TGTGCCAGTAGCCTCAGGGGGAACACTGAAGCTTTCTTT.

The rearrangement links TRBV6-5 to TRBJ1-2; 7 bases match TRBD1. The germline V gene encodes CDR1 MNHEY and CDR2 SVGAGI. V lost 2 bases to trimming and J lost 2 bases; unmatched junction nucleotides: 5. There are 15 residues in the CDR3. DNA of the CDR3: TGTGCCAGCAGTTACGATTACAGGGGAAACTATGGCTACACCTTC. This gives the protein CASSYDYRGNYGYTF.

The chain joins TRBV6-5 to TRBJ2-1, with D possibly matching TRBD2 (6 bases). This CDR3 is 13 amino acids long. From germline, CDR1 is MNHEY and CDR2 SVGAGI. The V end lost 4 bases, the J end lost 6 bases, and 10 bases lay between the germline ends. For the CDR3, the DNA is TGTGCCAGCAGTTCCGGGACTCCCAATGAGCAGTTCTTC. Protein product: CASSSGTPNEQFF.

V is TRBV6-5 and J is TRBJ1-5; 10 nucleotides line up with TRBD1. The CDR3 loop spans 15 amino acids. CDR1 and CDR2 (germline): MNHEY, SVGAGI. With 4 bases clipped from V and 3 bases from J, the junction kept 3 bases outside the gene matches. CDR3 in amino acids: CASSFGQGVNQPQHF. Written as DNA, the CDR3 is TGTGCCAGCAGTTTCGGACAGGGGGTCAATCAGCCCCAGCATTTT.

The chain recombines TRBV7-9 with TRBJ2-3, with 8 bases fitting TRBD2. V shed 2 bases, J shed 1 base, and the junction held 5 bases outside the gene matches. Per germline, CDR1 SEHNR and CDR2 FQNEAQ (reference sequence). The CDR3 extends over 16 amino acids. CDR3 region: CASSLIVRGGTDTQYF. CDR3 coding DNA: TGTGCCAGCAGCTTAATTGTGCGGGGGGGCACAGATACGCAGTATTTT.

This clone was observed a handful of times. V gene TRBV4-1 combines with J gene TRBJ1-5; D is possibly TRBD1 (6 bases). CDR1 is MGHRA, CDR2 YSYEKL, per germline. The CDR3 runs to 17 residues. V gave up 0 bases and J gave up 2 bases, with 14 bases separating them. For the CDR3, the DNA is TGCGCCAGCAGCCAAGAGGGAGACAGGCCGCGCAATCAGCCCCAGCATTTT. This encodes CASSQEGDRPRNQPQHF.

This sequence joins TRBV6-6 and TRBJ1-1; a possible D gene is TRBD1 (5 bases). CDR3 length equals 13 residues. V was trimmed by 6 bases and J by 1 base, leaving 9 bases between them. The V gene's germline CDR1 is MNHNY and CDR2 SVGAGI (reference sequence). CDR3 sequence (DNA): TGTGCCAGCAGCCAGACAGCGAACACTGAAGCTTTCTTT. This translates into CASSQTANTEAFF.

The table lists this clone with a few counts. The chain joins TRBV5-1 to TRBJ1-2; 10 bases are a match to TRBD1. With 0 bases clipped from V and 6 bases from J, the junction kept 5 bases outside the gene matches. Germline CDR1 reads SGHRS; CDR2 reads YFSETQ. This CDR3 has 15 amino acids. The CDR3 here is CASSLDTGQGHGYTF. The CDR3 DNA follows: TGCGCCAGCAGCTTGGATACGGGACAGGGGCATGGCTACACCTTC.

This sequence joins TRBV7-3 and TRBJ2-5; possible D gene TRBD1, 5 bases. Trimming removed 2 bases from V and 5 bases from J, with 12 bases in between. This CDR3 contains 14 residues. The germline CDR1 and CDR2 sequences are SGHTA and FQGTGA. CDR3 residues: CASSLQGLGETQYF. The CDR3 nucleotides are TGTGCCAGCAGCTTACAGGGCTTGGGGGAGACCCAGTACTTC.

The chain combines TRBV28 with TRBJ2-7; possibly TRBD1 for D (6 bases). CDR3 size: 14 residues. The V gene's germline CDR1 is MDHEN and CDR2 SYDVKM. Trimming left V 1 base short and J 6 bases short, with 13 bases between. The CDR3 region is CASSLSSTGLEQYF. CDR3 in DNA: TGTGCCAGCAGTTTATCCTCAACAGGGCTCGAGCAGTACTTC.

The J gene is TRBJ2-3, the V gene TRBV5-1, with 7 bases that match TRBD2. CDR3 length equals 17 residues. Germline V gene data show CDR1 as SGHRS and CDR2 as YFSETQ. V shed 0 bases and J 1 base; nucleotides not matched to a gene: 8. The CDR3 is CASSLGQSGTGTDTQYF. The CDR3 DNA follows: TGCGCCAGCAGCTTGGGCCAGAGCGGGACCGGCACAGATACGCAGTATTTT. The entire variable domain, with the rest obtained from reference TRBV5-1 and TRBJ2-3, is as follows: KAGVTQTPRYLIKTRGQQVTLSCSPISGHRSVSWYQQTPGQGLQFLFEYFSETQRNKGNFPGRFSGRQFSNSRSEMNVSTLELGDSALYLCASSLGQSGTGTDTQYFGPGTRLTVL.

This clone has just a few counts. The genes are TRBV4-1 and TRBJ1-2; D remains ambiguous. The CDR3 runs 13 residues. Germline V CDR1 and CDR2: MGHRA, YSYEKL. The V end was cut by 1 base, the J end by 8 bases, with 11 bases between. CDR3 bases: TGCGCCAGCAGCCAAGCTCCCCTCCTCGGCTACACCTTC. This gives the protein CASSQAPLLGYTF.